This T cell receptor (beta chain) was documented in a study of T cell repertoires in cytomegalovirus infection. Study in general: Public TCR beta signatures indicated both CMV infection and matching HLA type.

Germline values: CDR1 MDHEN, CDR2 SYDVKM. This CDR3 comprises 14 residues. The ends were cut back, 6 bases at V and 5 bases at J, with 11 bases in the middle. MiXCR, run by TCRdb on the reads, gives a single entry per CDR3 protein. Found here are roughly 760,000 distinct CDR3 sequences, 35% to 40% of them singletons; the top ten hold under 3%. This clonotype was seen a few times. The chain couples TRBV28 to TRBJ1-6, with D perhaps TRBD1 (5 bases). This TCR derives from a human donor in good health (CMV status not recorded). Some clones in this sample may be carry-over from other donors' samples. The sample comprised PBMCs. The CDR3 sequence is CASRPGSDNSPLHF. CDR3 nucleotide sequence: TGTGCCAGCAGACCAGGGTCCGATAATTCACCCCTCCACTTT.